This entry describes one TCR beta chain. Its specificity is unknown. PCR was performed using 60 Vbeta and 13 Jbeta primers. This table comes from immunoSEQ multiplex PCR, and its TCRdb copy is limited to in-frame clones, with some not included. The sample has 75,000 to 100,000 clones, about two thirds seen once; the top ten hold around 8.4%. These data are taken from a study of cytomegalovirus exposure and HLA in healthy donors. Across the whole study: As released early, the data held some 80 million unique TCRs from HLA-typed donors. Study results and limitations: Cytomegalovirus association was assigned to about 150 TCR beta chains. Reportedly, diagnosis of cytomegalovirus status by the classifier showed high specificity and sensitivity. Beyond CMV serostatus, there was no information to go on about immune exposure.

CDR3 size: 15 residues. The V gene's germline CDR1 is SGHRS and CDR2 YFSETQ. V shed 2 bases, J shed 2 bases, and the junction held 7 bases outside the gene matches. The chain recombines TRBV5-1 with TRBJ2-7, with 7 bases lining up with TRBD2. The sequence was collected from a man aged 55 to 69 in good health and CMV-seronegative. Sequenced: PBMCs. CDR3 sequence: CASSLLGTTPYEQYF. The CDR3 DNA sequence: TGCGCCAGCAGCTTACTTGGGACTACCCCCTACGAGCAGTACTTC.